The next 10 T cell receptor beta chains were all read from a single sample in a study of monozygotic twins with inflammatory bowel disease. After re-calling the 5' RACE reads, TCRdb lists one entry per CDR3 protein, DNA absent. This repertoire includes 400,000 to 500,000 distinct CDR3 sequences. Sequencing was done on a sample of blood. The receptors were sampled from a human donor with ulcerative colitis or Crohn's disease, or a healthy co-twin of an affected twin (not recorded which).

The genes are TRBV5-6 and TRBJ2-5; TCRdb reports TRBD1, a call that lacks DNA to check it against. CDR3 length: 17 amino acids. CDR1 and CDR2 (germline): SGHDT, YYEEEE. The chain's CDR3 is CASSPPSNDRKGETQYF.

The CDR3 protein is CATGQGKGETQYF. The rearrangement uses TRBV24-1 and TRBJ2-5; the D gene TCRdb calls, TRBD1, cannot be checked with no DNA. The germline gives CDR1 KGHDR, CDR2 SFDVKD. The CDR3 is 13 residues long.

This sequence joins TRBV3-1 and TRBJ1-2; the D call from TCRdb, TRBD1, cannot be confirmed without DNA. Germline V gives CDR1 LGHDT, CDR2 YNNKEL (reference sequence). The CDR3 has 12 amino acids. This CDR3 is CASSPGAHGYTF.

The J gene is TRBJ2-3, the V gene TRBV5-1; TCRdb returns TRBD2, unconfirmable since there is no DNA. The CDR3 has 15 residues. Per germline, CDR1 SGHRS and CDR2 YFSETQ. The CDR3 is CASSLGLLRPDTQYF.

The chain couples TRBV27 to TRBJ2-1; TCRdb picks TRBD2, but there is no DNA to check that call. This CDR3 has 21 residues. CDR1 is MNHEY, CDR2 SMNVEV, per germline (reference sequence). The CDR3 sequence is CASSGPVHLAGGRAPYNEQFF.

This chain connects TRBV5-1 to TRBJ2-2; TCRdb gives TRBD1 as the D gene, but with no DNA this cannot be confirmed. The CDR3 has 14 amino acids. Germline V gene lookup returns CDR1 SGHRS and CDR2 YFSETQ. CDR3 sequence reads: CASMGQGNTGELFF.

The chain joins TRBV6-5 to TRBJ1-2; TCRdb outputs TRBD1, but without DNA this stays unchecked. The CDR3 has 13 amino acids. The germline CDR1 and CDR2 sequences are MNHEY and SVGAGI. The CDR3 protein is CASSLQKGYGYTF.

The chain joins TRBV28 to TRBJ2-7; TCRdb returns TRBD1, unconfirmable since there is no DNA. The CDR3 contains 15 residues. CDR1 and CDR2 from the germline V gene are MDHEN and SYDVKM. The CDR3 sequence is CASSGRVAETYEQYF.

J is TRBJ1-1 and V is TRBV12-3 or TRBV12-4; TCRdb lists TRBD1, though no DNA is available to test this call. The CDR3 is 15 residues long. The CDR3 loop reads CASSHPGQGNTEAFF.

This chain joins TRBV7-8 and TRBJ1-5. The CDR3 totals 14 residues. The germline CDR1 and CDR2 sequences are SGHVS and FQNEAQ. This CDR3 reads CASSLQAPNQPQHF.